Following are 25 T cell receptor beta chains from one sample sequenced in a study of blood T cell repertoires in COVID-19. Assay: immunoSEQ multiplex PCR; the TCRdb copy retains only in-frame clones and omits some. The sample contains under 200,000 clones, approximately 80% of which appear only once. The specimen sequenced was peripheral blood. These receptors all come from a human donor in a cohort sampled during active COVID-19.

The V call is TRBV9, the J call TRBJ2-3; a possible D gene is TRBD1 (6 bases). V lost 3 bases, J lost 0 bases, and 14 bases lay in between. Germline-derived CDR1 and CDR2 are SGDLS and YYNGEE. The CDR3 contains 16 residues. Here the CDR3 reads CASSDPTGPSTDTQYF. CDR3 sequence (DNA): TGTGCCAGCAGCGACCCCACAGGGCCAAGCACAGATACGCAGTATTTT.

This clone has a handful of counts. This chain joins TRBV9 and TRBJ2-2; 7 bases map to TRBD1. The V gene end was trimmed by 2 bases and the J gene end by 2 bases; junction bases not matched to a gene: 3. CDR1 is SGDLS and CDR2 is YYNGEE in the germline V gene. This CDR3 contains 15 residues. The CDR3 region is CASSVTGSNTGELFF. In DNA, the CDR3 is TGTGCCAGCAGCGTGACAGGGAGCAACACCGGGGAGCTGTTTTTT. Combining the CDR3 with reference TRBV9 and TRBJ2-2 gives the whole variable domain DSGVTQTPKHLITATGQRVTLRCSPRSGDLSVYWYQQSLDQGLQFLIQYYNGEERAKGNILERFSAQQFPDLHSELNLSSLELGDSALYFCASSVTGSNTGELFFGEGSRLTVL.

This rearrangement joins TRBV18 to TRBJ2-7; tentative D call: TRBD1 (5 bases). CDR3 length: 17 amino acids. V was trimmed by 0 bases and J by 2 bases, leaving 17 bases between them. The germline V gene encodes CDR1 KGHSH and CDR2 LQKENI. This CDR3 reads CASSPPNQRQGAYEQYF. CDR3 DNA: TGTGCCAGCTCACCACCTAATCAGCGTCAGGGTGCCTACGAGCAGTACTTC.

This sequence joins TRBV7-9 and TRBJ2-1; 8 bases align to TRBD2. Germline trimming cut 0 bases from V and 7 bases from J; bases unmatched to any gene: 2. The CDR3 is 14 residues long. Germline loops: CDR1 SEHNR, CDR2 FQNEAQ (reference sequence). Here the CDR3 DNA reads TGTGCCAGCAGCTTAGCCGGGACTAGGAATGAGCAGTTCTTC. It yields the protein CASSLAGTRNEQFF.

The J gene is TRBJ2-7, the V gene TRBV29-1, with D unresolved. The CDR3 sequence is 11 residues long. CDR1 is SQVTM, CDR2 ANQGSEA, per germline. V was shortened by 6 bases and J by 5 bases, with 11 bases between the two germline ends. This CDR3 reads CSVVEMDEQYF. In nucleotides, the CDR3 is TGCAGCGTCGTGGAGATGGACGAGCAGTACTTC.

The genes are TRBV6-5 and TRBJ1-3; D is perhaps TRBD1 (6 bases). Germline V CDR1 and CDR2: MNHEY, SVGAGI. The CDR3 spans 15 residues. V was clipped by 7 bases and J by 1 base, with 14 bases between them. CDR3 loop: CASTLQGLSGNTIYF. CDR3 nucleotides: TGTGCCAGCACCCTACAGGGATTATCTGGAAACACCATATATTTT.

This clone was counted between two and nine times. The chain uses TRBV11-2 and TRBJ1-2; 8 bases align to TRBD1. The CDR3 loop spans 17 amino acids. The germline V gene has CDR1 SGHAT and CDR2 FQNNGV. Trimming took 5 bases from V and 4 from J; bases not matched to a gene: 15. CDR3 in DNA: TGTGCCAGCAGCCTGCAGGACAGGGCTTGGGACGTCTATGGCTACACCTTC. Translated: CASSLQDRAWDVYGYTF.

CDR3 amino acids: CASSRDRPNTEAFF. In nucleotides, the CDR3 is TGCGCCAGCAGCCGAGACAGGCCTAACACTGAAGCTTTCTTT. The chain has TRBV4-1 and TRBJ1-1; D may be TRBD1 (6 bases). Trimming stripped 4 bases from V and 2 bases from J, with 11 bases between. The CDR3 loop spans 14 amino acids. Germline CDR1 and CDR2: MGHRA and YSYEKL.

The rearrangement uses TRBV15 and TRBJ1-2; D is unresolved. Germline CDR1 reads LNHNV; CDR2 reads YYDKDF (reference sequence). This CDR3 spans 14 amino acids. Trimming cost V 1 base and J 2 bases, with 8 bases left between them. The CDR3 sequence is CATSRGLRNYGYTF. As DNA, the CDR3 is TGTGCCACCAGCAGAGGTCTTCGGAACTATGGCTACACCTTC.

The V call is TRBV28, the J call TRBJ1-4; weak D call: TRBD1 (5 bases). The CDR3 runs 13 residues. From germline, CDR1 is MDHEN and CDR2 SYDVKM. V lost 3 bases and J 8 bases, leaving 10 bases between the germline ends. CDR3 DNA: TGTGCCAGCAGTTTGCAACAGGACGAAAAACTGTTTTTT. It yields the protein CASSLQQDEKLFF.

The chain employs TRBV6-2 or TRBV6-3 and TRBJ2-3; 10 bases agree with TRBD2. Germline lookup yields CDR1 MNHEY and CDR2 SVGEGT. Trimming at V came to 5 bases and at J to 4 bases, leaving 9 bases not matched to a gene. The CDR3 runs to 16 residues. CDR3 amino acids: CASSHPSGGAPDTQYF. Written as DNA, the CDR3 is TGTGCCAGCAGTCATCCAAGCGGGGGGGCCCCAGATACGCAGTATTTT.

The rearrangement links TRBV29-1 to TRBJ2-1, with 7 bases matching TRBD2. The CDR3 covers 11 residues. Germline CDR1 is SQVTM and CDR2 is ANQGSEA. Trimming at V came to 6 bases and at J to 9 bases, leaving 5 bases not matched to a gene. The DNA of the CDR3 is TGCAGCGTCGCAAGCGGGGTTGAGCAGTTCTTC. Encoded protein: CSVASGVEQFF.

The chain's CDR3 is CASSRGLAGARLSTDTQYF. Written as DNA, the CDR3 is TGTGCCAGTAGTCGGGGACTAGCGGGAGCGCGACTTAGCACAGATACGCAGTATTTT. J is TRBJ2-3 and V is TRBV19; 14 nucleotides align to TRBD2. From germline, CDR1 is LNHDA and CDR2 SQIVND (reference sequence). The V segment lost 5 bases and the J segment 0 bases; nucleotides outside the gene matches: 10. The CDR3 covers 19 residues.

The chain carries TRBV28 and TRBJ2-1; TRBD2 is a possible D gene (7 bases). This CDR3 is 13 amino acids long. Germline values: CDR1 MDHEN, CDR2 SYDVKM. V lost 6 bases and J lost 7, with 13 bases in between. The CDR3 is CASSWGGRNEQFF. CDR3 nucleotide sequence: TGTGCCAGCAGCTGGGGGGGGCGGAATGAGCAGTTCTTC.

As concerns this clone: The sample has other DNA sequences that encode this CDR3 too. This chain uses TRBV20-1 with TRBJ1-1; D is unresolved. The CDR3 consists of 11 residues. V lost 2 bases to trimming and J lost 3 bases, with 4 bases between them. Germline V gene lookup returns CDR1 DFQATT and CDR2 SNEGSKA (reference sequence). This chain's CDR3 is CSARIDTEAFF. CDR3 nucleotide sequence: TGCAGTGCTAGAATAGACACTGAAGCTTTCTTT.

This chain links TRBV28 with TRBJ2-7; TRBD2 aligns across 10 bases. V dropped 4 bases and J dropped 6; count of bases not matched to a gene: 6. The germline V gene has CDR1 MDHEN and CDR2 SYDVKM. The CDR3 totals 14 residues. The CDR3 loop reads CASSSPGLASEQYF. The CDR3 coding sequence is TGTGCCAGCAGTTCACCGGGACTAGCGTCCGAGCAGTACTTC.

The rearrangement uses TRBV7-3 and TRBJ2-6; 7 positions agree with TRBD1. The V gene's germline CDR1 is SGHTA and CDR2 FQGTGA. The CDR3 is 17 residues long. Trimming removed 5 bases from V and 2 bases from J; junction bases left unmatched: 9. The CDR3 sequence: CASSRAQTGAGANVLTF. CDR3 coding DNA: TGTGCCAGCAGCCGCGCCCAAACAGGGGCTGGGGCCAACGTCCTGACTTTC.

The chain's CDR3 is CASSPETGWNSPLHF. CDR3 DNA: TGTGCCAGCAGCCCAGAGACAGGGTGGAATTCACCCCTCCACTTT. The chain is built from TRBV5-5 and TRBJ1-6; 7 bases match TRBD1. The trim removed 4 bases at V and 7 bases at J, leaving 8 bases unmatched. The germline V gene has CDR1 SGHKS and CDR2 YYEKEE (reference sequence). This CDR3 comprises 15 residues.

This chain links TRBV11-1 with TRBJ1-2; D is uncertain. Germline-derived CDR1 and CDR2 are SGHAT and FQDESV (reference sequence). The CDR3 contains 15 residues. The V end was cut by 1 base, the J end by 4 bases, with 13 bases between. CDR3 sequence reads: CASSLGAPSSYGYTF. The CDR3 coding sequence is TGTGCCAGCAGCTTAGGTGCCCCATCGAGCTATGGCTACACCTTC.

The table lists this clone with a count of one. The chain has TRBV6-5 and TRBJ1-1, with TRBD1 as a possible D gene (6 bases). V dropped 6 bases and J dropped 10 bases, with 15 bases sitting between them. The CDR3 is 12 residues long. Germline CDR1 is MNHEY and CDR2 is SVGAGI. For the CDR3, the DNA is TGTGCCAGCAGCCAAGACAGGTTACGAGCTTTCTTT. Amino acids: CASSQDRLRAFF.

This chain links TRBV12-3 or TRBV12-4 with TRBJ2-7; 7 nucleotides agree with TRBD2. The V gene end was trimmed by 1 base and the J gene end by 7 bases; junction bases not matched to a gene: 4. This CDR3 has 13 residues. CDR3 residues: CASSLGEGMEQYF. CDR3 coding DNA: TGTGCCAGCAGTTTAGGGGAGGGGATGGAGCAGTACTTC.

The V gene is TRBV6-5, the J gene TRBJ2-7; D is possibly TRBD1 (5 bases). This CDR3 is built from 15 residues. V gave up 5 bases and J gave up 2 bases, with 16 bases separating them. CDR1 and CDR2 (germline): MNHEY, SVGAGI. The CDR3 loop is CASSHPSRTTYEQYF. The CDR3, as DNA: TGTGCCAGCAGTCACCCATCTCGGACAACCTACGAGCAGTACTTC.

This sequence joins TRBV19 and TRBJ2-1, with 7 bases lining up with TRBD2. CDR1 is LNHDA, CDR2 SQIVND, per germline (reference sequence). V was clipped by 6 bases and J by 4 bases; unmatched bases: 9. There are 15 residues in the CDR3. The CDR3 sequence: CASRYRGSGYNEQFF. CDR3 in DNA: TGTGCCAGTAGGTATCGCGGGAGTGGGTACAATGAGCAGTTCTTC.

The chain joins TRBV13 to TRBJ1-6; 7 nucleotides match TRBD1. This CDR3 comprises 15 residues. Losses at the gene ends were 0 bases for V and 10 bases for J; bases not matched to a gene: 6. Germline V gives CDR1 PRHDT, CDR2 FYEKMQ (reference sequence). CDR3 sequence: CASSLGDRERSPLHF. The DNA of the CDR3 is TGTGCCAGCAGCTTAGGAGACAGGGAAAGGTCACCCCTCCACTTT.

J is TRBJ2-7 and V is TRBV7-2; 9 nucleotides line up with TRBD2. The CDR3 length is 15 residues. Per germline, CDR1 SGHTA and CDR2 FQGNSA. V gave up 1 base and J gave up 2 bases; unmatched junction bases: 3. In DNA, the CDR3 is TGTGCCAGCAGCTTAGAAATAGCGGGGGCCTACGAGCAGTACTTC. Protein: CASSLEIAGAYEQYF. The full variable domain, its missing parts supplied by reference TRBV7-2 and TRBJ2-7, is GAGVSQSPSNKVTEKGKDVELRCDPISGHTALYWYRQSLGQGLEFLIYFQGNSAPDKSGLPSDRFSAERTGGSVSTLTIQRTQQEDSAVYLCASSLEIAGAYEQYFGPGTRLTVT.